What follows are 12 T cell receptor beta chains derived from one specimen sequenced in a study of vaccination effects on CD4 cells after COVID-19. Some clones are missing from TCRdb's copy, which holds only in-frame ones; the method was immunoSEQ multiplex PCR. The top ten clones hold roughly 5% of a sample with roughly 48,000 clones, approximately 70% of them seen once. For these TCRs, the target antigens are not known. Cultured cells yielded isolated CD4+ T cells after less than 11 days. Specimen: CD4+ T cells from PBMCs cultured without peptide, collected before COVID-19 vaccination. The receptors were sampled from a human donor who received a COVID-19 vaccine.

This rearrangement joins TRBV2 to TRBJ1-5; D might be TRBD1 (5 bases). The CDR3 sequence is 14 residues long. The ends were cut back, 6 bases at V and 4 bases at J, with 13 bases in the middle. Germline V lookup: CDR1 SNHLY, CDR2 FYNNEI. Here the CDR3 reads CASRRDGPNQPQHF. The CDR3, as DNA: TGTGCCAGCAGAAGGGACGGCCCTAATCAGCCCCAGCATTTT.

V usage is TRBV5-1 and J usage is TRBJ2-3; 11 bases are shared with TRBD2. V gave up 1 base and J gave up 2 bases; unmatched junction bases: 3. The CDR3 has 16 residues. Germline CDR1 is SGHRS and CDR2 is YFSETQ. The CDR3 sequence: CASSLNSGGDTDTQYF. The CDR3 DNA follows: TGCGCCAGCAGCTTGAATAGCGGGGGGGACACAGATACGCAGTATTTT.

This chain joins TRBV5-4 and TRBJ2-1; 10 bases map to TRBD2. In germline, CDR1 is SGHNT, CDR2 YYREEE (reference sequence). With 4 bases clipped from V and 5 bases from J, the junction kept 0 bases outside the gene matches. This CDR3 has 13 residues. CDR3 region: CASSGTSDNEQFF. CDR3 DNA sequence: TGTGCCAGCAGCGGGACTAGCGACAATGAGCAGTTCTTC.

The V and J genes are TRBV3-1 (or the pseudogene TRBV3-2) and TRBJ2-2; possibly TRBD1 for D (6 bases). V lost 8 bases, J lost 6 bases, and 16 bases lay in between. Germline lookup yields CDR1 LGHDT and CDR2 YNNKEL (reference sequence). The CDR3 consists of 14 residues. In nucleotides, the CDR3 is TGTGCCAGCGGGGGACATACTGGCGCCGGGGAGCTGTTTTTT. It specifies CASGGHTGAGELFF.

This clone is deemed large. The genes are TRBV6-5 and TRBJ1-4; no firm D call. The V gene lost 4 bases and the J gene lost 7 bases, with 10 bases spanning the gap. The CDR3 totals 13 residues. From germline, CDR1 is MNHEY and CDR2 SVGAGI. CDR3 bases: TGTGCCAGCAGTTTGTGGGAGGGTGAAAAACTGTTTTTT. Translation gives CASSLWEGEKLFF.

The chain has TRBV30 and TRBJ2-3; D is perhaps TRBD1 (5 bases). V was clipped by 0 bases and J by 9 bases, with 10 bases between them. Germline CDR1 reads GTSNPN; CDR2 reads SVGIG (reference sequence). CDR3 size: 12 residues. This CDR3 reads CAWSVRGATQYF. The CDR3 nucleotides are TGTGCCTGGAGTGTACGTGGGGCGACGCAGTATTTT.

This clone showed up just a few times. The gene calls are TRBV7-6 and TRBJ1-1, with D hard to call. With 4 bases removed from V and 1 base from J, the gap between germline ends came to 7 bases. CDR3 length: 13 amino acids. Germline-derived CDR1 and CDR2 are SGHVS and FNYEAQ. For the CDR3, the DNA is TGTGCCAGCAGCTCTAGCGCGAACACTGAAGCTTTCTTT. Translation gives CASSSSANTEAFF.

This clone was recorded a few times. The chain has TRBV28 and TRBJ2-7, with 7 nucleotides matching TRBD1. In germline, CDR1 is MDHEN, CDR2 SYDVKM. There are 13 residues in the CDR3. The trim removed 6 bases at V and 4 bases at J, leaving 6 bases unmatched. The CDR3 bases are TGTGCCAGCAGCTCAGGGGGATTTTACGAGCAGTACTTC. Protein: CASSSGGFYEQYF.

The genes are TRBV7-9 and TRBJ2-6; perhaps D is TRBD1 or TRBD2 (5 bases each). The CDR3 is 17 residues long. Germline V gives CDR1 SEHNR, CDR2 FQNEAQ (reference sequence). The V end lost 5 bases, the J end lost 0 bases, and 14 bases lay between the germline ends. CDR3 in amino acids: CASSPDLGVSGANVLTF. The CDR3 DNA sequence: TGTGCCAGCAGCCCGGACTTAGGGGTCTCTGGGGCCAACGTCCTGACTTTC.

The chain couples TRBV7-2 to TRBJ2-3; TRBD2 agrees at 13 bases. V gave up 5 bases and J gave up 8 bases; unmatched junction bases: 10. This CDR3 has 16 amino acids. From germline, CDR1 is SGHTA and CDR2 FQGNSA. DNA of the CDR3: TGTGCCAGCAGCCCTCCCCCCACTAGCGGGGGGGTTACGCAGTATTTT. This translates into CASSPPPTSGGVTQYF.

This clone has more than one count but fewer than ten. The chain recombines TRBV29-1 with TRBJ1-2; D perhaps matches TRBD1 (6 bases). In germline, CDR1 is SQVTM, CDR2 ANQGSEA. Trimming removed 4 bases from V and 1 base from J, with 13 bases in between. The CDR3 is 14 amino acids. The CDR3 reads CSVGGQSHNYGYTF. For the CDR3, the DNA is TGCAGCGTTGGAGGACAGAGTCATAACTATGGCTACACCTTC.

The CDR3 coding sequence is TGTGCCAGCAGTTACTCGGGGTGGGGGACCCACTACGAGCAGTACTTC. This gives the protein CASSYSGWGTHYEQYF. The V and J genes are TRBV6-5 and TRBJ2-7, with D tentatively TRBD1 or TRBD2 (5 bases each). The germline V and J ends were trimmed by 0 bases and 3 bases, with 15 bases remaining between them. Per germline, CDR1 MNHEY and CDR2 SVGAGI. The CDR3 consists of 16 residues.